These 30 T cell receptor beta chains originate from one sample sequenced in a study of T cell changes during pregnancy in multiple sclerosis. Method: immunoSEQ multiplex PCR; TCRdb's copy keeps in-frame clones and lacks some. The data show 34,000 or so clones, 90% seen once. This sample comprised CD8+ T cells from peripheral blood mononuclear cells, obtained after pregnancy. These receptor sequences come from a female donor with multiple sclerosis, enrolled in a pregnancy study.

This clone has a handful of counts. V usage is TRBV6-4 and J usage is TRBJ2-3; TRBD2 aligns across 11 bases. The germline gives CDR1 MRHNA, CDR2 SNTAGT. V shed 3 bases and J 2 bases; nucleotides not matched to a gene: 4. The CDR3 has 16 residues. CDR3 coding DNA: TGTGCCAGCAGTGAGGCTAGCGGGGGGTTCACAGATACGCAGTATTTT. It specifies CASSEASGGFTDTQYF.

This clone appeared a few times. This chain joins TRBV6-6 and TRBJ2-7; D is uncertain. There are 12 residues in the CDR3. Germline assignment: CDR1 MNHNY and CDR2 SVGAGI (reference sequence). V was cut by 6 bases and J by 0 bases, with 6 bases left in between. CDR3 sequence reads: CASRESSYEQYF. The DNA of the CDR3 is TGTGCCAGCAGGGAGAGCTCCTACGAGCAGTACTTC.

The chain is built from TRBV11-2 and TRBJ2-7; possible D gene TRBD1, 6 bases. This CDR3 is built from 15 residues. Germline assignment: CDR1 SGHAT and CDR2 FQNNGV. The V end was cut by 0 bases, the J end by 3 bases, with 12 bases between. DNA of the CDR3: TGTGCCAGCAGCTTAGAGGTTGGACAGATCTACGAGCAGTACTTC. Its translation is CASSLEVGQIYEQYF.

This clone was recorded once. The CDR3 sequence is CASSLTSGGSHSYNEQFF. The CDR3 nucleotides are TGTGCCAGCAGCTTAACTAGCGGGGGGTCACACTCCTACAATGAGCAGTTCTTC. The rearrangement uses TRBV7-3 and TRBJ2-1, with 10 bases aligning to TRBD2. Germline V gene lookup returns CDR1 SGHTA and CDR2 FQGTGA. The CDR3 runs 18 residues. Trimming cost V 0 bases and J 0 bases; bases outside gene matches: 5.

This clone was observed a single time. The rearrangement links TRBV6-1 to TRBJ1-2, with unresolved D. The CDR3 loop spans 13 amino acids. Per the germline V gene, CDR1 is MNHNS and CDR2 is SASEGT. V lost 1 base and J lost 8, with 11 bases in between. CDR3 sequence: CASSEEEVRGYTF. The CDR3 DNA reads as TGTGCCAGCAGTGAAGAGGAGGTTAGGGGCTACACCTTC.

J is TRBJ2-3 and V is TRBV6-4; 10 bases match TRBD2. Trimming at V came to 4 bases and at J to 4 bases, leaving 2 bases not matched to a gene. The CDR3 spans 14 residues. Per the germline V gene, CDR1 is MRHNA and CDR2 is SNTAGT. The CDR3 DNA is TGTGCCAGCAGTGTAACTAGCGGGGCAGATACGCAGTATTTT. Encoded protein: CASSVTSGADTQYF.

The chain couples TRBV27 to TRBJ1-4, with 8 bases identical to TRBD1. J was trimmed by 10 bases and V by 2 bases; bases with no gene match: 9. The CDR3 consists of 15 residues. Germline V gene data show CDR1 as MNHEY and CDR2 as SMNVEV (reference sequence). Written as DNA, the CDR3 is TGTGCCAGCAGTTTAGACCCCAGGGGGCACGGAAAACTGTTTTTT. Protein: CASSLDPRGHGKLFF.

V gene TRBV12-5 combines with J gene TRBJ2-3, with 7 positions matching TRBD2. V lost 4 bases to trimming and J lost 6 bases; unmatched junction nucleotides: 10. Germline values: CDR1 LGHNT, CDR2 FRNRAP. There are 15 residues in the CDR3. The CDR3 bases are TGTGCTAGTGGTTCCCCCCCGGGGGGAGAGGATACGCAGTATTTT. Protein sequence: CASGSPPGGEDTQYF.

The chain uses TRBV7-2 and TRBJ1-1; no reliable D call. This CDR3 is built from 13 residues. V lost 5 bases to trimming and J lost 1 base, with 8 bases between them. From germline, CDR1 is SGHTA and CDR2 FQGNSA. The DNA of the CDR3 is TGTGCCAGCAGCCCGACATCGAACACTGAAGCTTTCTTT. Its protein is CASSPTSNTEAFF. Together with reference TRBV7-2 and TRBJ1-1, the CDR3 gives the full variable domain: GAGVSQSPSNKVTEKGKDVELRCDPISGHTALYWYRQSLGQGLEFLIYFQGNSAPDKSGLPSDRFSAERTGGSVSTLTIQRTQQEDSAVYLCASSPTSNTEAFFGQGTRLTVV.

The rearrangement links TRBV6-4 to TRBJ2-5, with 10 bases that match TRBD2. From germline, CDR1 is MRHNA and CDR2 SNTAGT. The CDR3 spans 14 residues. J gave up 1 base and V 6 bases, and 2 bases lay outside the gene matches. CDR3 protein: CASSPSGSQETQYF. The CDR3 DNA reads as TGTGCCAGCAGCCCTAGCGGGAGCCAAGAGACCCAGTACTTC.

This clone was recorded once. V and J are TRBV27 and TRBJ2-7; 9 nucleotides line up with TRBD1. CDR3 length: 14 residues. The V gene's germline CDR1 is MNHEY and CDR2 SMNVEV (reference sequence). The junction had 3 bases not matched to a gene; V was cut back by 5 bases and J by 1 base. The CDR3 DNA sequence: TGTGCCAGCAGTGGGACAGGGCTTTCCTACGAGCAGTACTTC. It encodes CASSGTGLSYEQYF.

This clone was counted once. The CDR3 nucleotides are TGTGCCAGCAGACAGGGACCTGAGCAGTACTTC. It is translated as CASRQGPEQYF. This rearrangement joins TRBV5-8 to TRBJ2-7, with D tentatively TRBD1 (6 bases). Germline-derived CDR1 and CDR2 are SGHTS and YDEGEE. Trimming pared 5 bases from V and 7 bases from J, leaving 10 bases between. This CDR3 region has 11 residues.

The chain carries TRBV27 and TRBJ2-1; TRBD1 matches at 10 bases. The CDR3 loop spans 14 amino acids. The V segment lost 6 bases and the J segment 8 bases; nucleotides outside the gene matches: 7. Per the germline V gene, CDR1 is MNHEY and CDR2 is SMNVEV (reference sequence). The CDR3, as DNA: TGTGCCAGCAGCCACGGGACAGGGGACCATGAGCAGTTCTTC. Translation gives CASSHGTGDHEQFF.

J is TRBJ1-2 and V is TRBV30, with D perhaps TRBD1 (5 bases). V was cut by 4 bases and J by 2 bases, with 11 bases left in between. CDR1 is GTSNPN and CDR2 is SVGIG in the germline V gene (reference sequence). This CDR3 is 13 amino acids long. DNA of the CDR3: TGTGCCTGGACCAAAGACAGAAACTATGGCTACACCTTC. It translates to CAWTKDRNYGYTF.

The chain couples TRBV9 to TRBJ2-3, with D perhaps matching TRBD2 (6 bases). V was trimmed by 1 base and J by 1 base, leaving 13 bases between them. The CDR3 runs to 16 residues. Germline V gene lookup returns CDR1 SGDLS and CDR2 YYNGEE. The CDR3 DNA reads TGTGCCAGCAGCGTATACGGGGGAGGAGGCACAGATACGCAGTATTTT. Translating gives CASSVYGGGGTDTQYF.

The V gene is TRBV5-1, the J gene TRBJ1-2; D gene unclear. Germline loops: CDR1 SGHRS, CDR2 YFSETQ. V was pared by 0 bases and J by 0 bases, with 12 bases between. The CDR3 spans 16 residues. The CDR3 DNA is TGCGCCAGCAGCTTGGAGCCCAGGCCCTCTAACTATGGCTACACCTTC. Translating gives CASSLEPRPSNYGYTF. The full variable domain, completed using reference TRBV5-1 and TRBJ1-2, is KAGVTQTPRYLIKTRGQQVTLSCSPISGHRSVSWYQQTPGQGLQFLFEYFSETQRNKGNFPGRFSGRQFSNSRSEMNVSTLELGDSALYLCASSLEPRPSNYGYTFGSGTRLTVV.

The chain joins TRBV9 to TRBJ1-2; tentative D call: TRBD1 (5 bases). CDR1 and CDR2 (germline): SGDLS, YYNGEE. Trimming shortened V by 4 bases and J by 4 bases, and 20 bases separated the two germline ends. The CDR3 totals 16 residues. CDR3 in amino acids: CASSRMTDLPLYGYTF. CDR3 in DNA: TGTGCCAGCAGCCGAATGACAGATCTACCTCTCTATGGCTACACCTTC. The full variable domain, completed using reference TRBV9 and TRBJ1-2, is DSGVTQTPKHLITATGQRVTLRCSPRSGDLSVYWYQQSLDQGLQFLIQYYNGEERAKGNILERFSAQQFPDLHSELNLSSLELGDSALYFCASSRMTDLPLYGYTFGSGTRLTVV.

The J gene is TRBJ2-1, the V gene TRBV7-2, with TRBD2 matching over 8 bases. The CDR3 spans 17 residues. V was pared by 1 base and J by 4 bases, with 9 bases of the junction left unmatched. CDR1 SGHTA and CDR2 FQGNSA come from the germline V gene. CDR3 sequence: CASSLGASGGAYNEQFF. For the CDR3, the DNA is TGTGCCAGCAGCTTAGGAGCGAGCGGGGGCGCATACAATGAGCAGTTCTTC.

The chain is built from TRBV4-3 and TRBJ1-1; 7 nucleotides match TRBD1. Looked up from germline, CDR1 is LGHNA and CDR2 is YSLEER. This CDR3 has 15 residues. Trimming at V came to 5 bases and at J to 3 bases, leaving 9 bases not matched to a gene. CDR3 sequence: CASSSRTGKDTEAFF. The CDR3 DNA is TGCGCCAGCAGCTCCCGGACAGGCAAGGACACTGAAGCTTTCTTT.

The V gene is TRBV11-3, the J gene TRBJ2-2; TRBD1 matches at 9 bases. The CDR3 is 15 amino acids. V was pared by 4 bases and J by 2 bases, with 2 bases of the junction left unmatched. Germline CDR1 and CDR2: SGHNT and YENEEA. The CDR3 is CASSWGQGNTGELFF. CDR3 in DNA: TGTGCCAGCAGCTGGGGACAGGGCAACACCGGGGAGCTGTTTTTT.

The chain uses TRBV7-9 and TRBJ2-1; 13 nucleotides agree with TRBD2. The CDR3 is 15 residues long. Looked up from germline, CDR1 is SEHNR and CDR2 is FQNEAQ (reference sequence). Trimming at V came to 1 base and at J to 8 bases, leaving 2 bases not matched to a gene. CDR3 residues: CASSLEGLAGYEQFF. The CDR3 DNA sequence: TGTGCCAGCAGCTTAGAGGGACTAGCGGGGTATGAGCAGTTCTTC.

This chain links TRBV7-9 with TRBJ2-3, with 8 bases fitting TRBD1. The V gene end was trimmed by 5 bases and the J gene end by 0 bases; junction bases not matched to a gene: 4. The CDR3 covers 15 residues. The V gene's germline CDR1 is SEHNR and CDR2 FQNEAQ (reference sequence). The CDR3 coding sequence is TGTGCCAGCAGCCCGACAGGGGCCAGCACAGATACGCAGTATTTT. This sequence encodes CASSPTGASTDTQYF. Combining the CDR3 with reference TRBV7-9 and TRBJ2-3 gives the whole variable domain DTGVSQNPRHKITKRGQNVTFRCDPISEHNRLYWYRQTLGQGPEFLTYFQNEAQLEKSRLLSDRFSAERPKGSFSTLEIQRTEQGDSAMYLCASSPTGASTDTQYFGPGTRLTVL.

The chain links TRBV19 to TRBJ1-2; 9 bases agree with TRBD1. The V gene's germline CDR1 is LNHDA and CDR2 SQIVND (reference sequence). Trimming took 5 bases from V and 2 from J; bases not matched to a gene: 12. This CDR3 spans 17 amino acids. The CDR3 protein is CASSDTGTGRSNYGYTF. CDR3 DNA: TGTGCCAGTAGTGACACCGGGACAGGGAGGTCAAACTATGGCTACACCTTC.

The rearrangement joins TRBV9 to TRBJ1-1; TRBD1 is a possible D gene (6 bases). Germline V CDR1 and CDR2: SGDLS, YYNGEE. Trimming pared 0 bases from V and 4 bases from J, leaving 10 bases between. The CDR3 sequence is 14 residues long. The CDR3 DNA follows: TGTGCCAGCAGCGTAGCAGGGGCCGGCACTGAAGCTTTCTTT. This translates into CASSVAGAGTEAFF.

This clone was counted once. CDR3 bases: TGCGCCAGCAGCCACCCGACTGGGAGCTCCTACAATGAGCAGTTCTTC. It translates to CASSHPTGSSYNEQFF. The chain links TRBV4-1 to TRBJ2-1, with a possible D match to TRBD2 (5 bases). From germline, CDR1 is MGHRA and CDR2 YSYEKL. The V end was cut by 3 bases, the J end by 0 bases, with 12 bases between. The CDR3 length is 16 residues.

The chain employs TRBV7-3 and TRBJ1-1, with TRBD1 identical over 7 bases. The CDR3 covers 13 residues. Germline V gene lookup returns CDR1 SGHTA and CDR2 FQGTGA. Unmatched junction bases numbered 7, after V lost 5 bases and J lost 7 bases. The CDR3 DNA sequence: TGTGCCAGCAGCGAATACACAGGGGATGAAGCTTTCTTT. The encoded protein is CASSEYTGDEAFF.

The V call is TRBV7-2, the J call TRBJ1-2; D uncertain. The V gene lost 3 bases and the J gene lost 5 bases, with 10 bases spanning the gap. Germline V gene lookup returns CDR1 SGHTA and CDR2 FQGNSA. The CDR3 has 13 amino acids. The CDR3 here is CASSFGVAYGYTF. CDR3 DNA: TGTGCCAGCAGCTTCGGGGTTGCGTATGGCTACACCTTC.

Judged by abundance, this clone is medium-sized. The CDR3 protein is CASSLGLRGSGANVLTF. CDR3 bases: TGTGCCAGCAGCTTAGGCCTTAGGGGCTCTGGGGCCAACGTCCTGACTTTC. This chain links TRBV13 with TRBJ2-6; the D gene is possibly TRBD1 (5 bases). The CDR3 covers 17 residues. Trimming removed 0 bases at V and 0 bases at J, with 9 bases between. The germline V gene encodes CDR1 PRHDT and CDR2 FYEKMQ (reference sequence).

The V call is TRBV7-6, the J call TRBJ1-3; D gene ambiguous. V was pared by 2 bases and J by 3 bases, with 8 bases between. The CDR3 sequence is 14 residues long. The germline gives CDR1 SGHVS, CDR2 FNYEAQ. The CDR3 nucleotides read TGTGCCAGCAGCTTAAGAAGCGGTGGAAACACCATATATTTT. This codes for CASSLRSGGNTIYF.

The chain combines TRBV9 with TRBJ2-1, with TRBD1 identical over 8 bases. The CDR3 sequence is 16 residues long. Trimming removed 3 bases from V and 2 bases from J; junction bases left unmatched: 7. Germline values: CDR1 SGDLS, CDR2 YYNGEE. Here the CDR3 reads CASSGDPGGAYNEQFF. DNA for the CDR3: TGTGCCAGCAGCGGAGATCCAGGGGGCGCCTACAATGAGCAGTTCTTC.